This T cell receptor beta chain was found in a study of T cell changes during pregnancy in multiple sclerosis. Repertoires were generated with immunoSEQ multiplex PCR, while TCRdb's copy carries only in-frame clones and drops some. The table shows tens of thousands of clones, with roughly 92% occurring only once. The receptor was derived from a female donor in good health, enrolled as a control in a pregnancy study. The material sequenced was CD4+ T cells from peripheral blood mononuclear cells, taken after pregnancy.

CDR3: CASSQVSGRGRGNTEAFF. In DNA, the CDR3 is TGTGCCAGCAGCCAAGTCTCGGGCAGGGGGCGGGGGAACACTGAAGCTTTCTTT. J is TRBJ1-1 and V is TRBV4-2, with TRBD1 matching over 8 bases. With V trimmed by 1 base and J by 1 base, 11 bases remained unmatched. CDR3 length: 18 residues. Germline CDR1 is LGHNA and CDR2 is YNFKEQ.